Each of the 5 T cell receptor beta chains below was sequenced from the same sample in a study of blood T cell repertoires in COVID-19. Produced via immunoSEQ multiplex PCR; TCRdb's table is partial and in-frame only. The table lists around 19,000 clones, approximately 88% of them singletons. Sequencing was done on a sample of peripheral blood. These TCRs come from a human donor in a cohort sampled during active COVID-19.

The J gene is TRBJ2-7, the V gene TRBV5-1, with D possibly TRBD2 on 6 matching bases. Looked up from germline, CDR1 is SGHRS and CDR2 is YFSETQ. This CDR3 is built from 16 residues. Trimming took off 4 bases at V and 3 bases at J, with 20 bases between the two ends. The CDR3 reads CASSPGGHRGNYEQYF. CDR3 in DNA: TGCGCCAGCAGCCCCGGAGGGCATAGGGGCAACTACGAGCAGTACTTC.

The rearrangement links TRBV12-5 to TRBJ1-1; unclear D gene. Trimming left V 0 bases short and J 4 bases short, with 12 bases between. This CDR3 region has 15 residues. Germline CDR1 is LGHNT and CDR2 is FRNRAP. DNA of the CDR3: TGTGCTAGTGGTTTGGTTTTGGGAGCGTCCACTGAAGCTTTCTTT. Its protein product is CASGLVLGASTEAFF.

The chain has TRBV4-2 and TRBJ2-1; the match to TRBD2 covers 11 bases. The germline CDR1 and CDR2 sequences are LGHNA and YNFKEQ. This CDR3 is 16 amino acids long. V gave up 5 bases and J gave up 3 bases; unmatched junction bases: 6. CDR3 in DNA: TGTGCCAGCAGCGGGGGACTAGCGGATAACTACAATGAGCAGTTCTTC. Its protein product is CASSGGLADNYNEQFF.

The gene calls are TRBV30 and TRBJ2-7; tentatively, D is TRBD2 (6 bases). The V end lost 2 bases, the J end lost 4 bases, and 18 bases lay between the germline ends. CDR3 length equals 15 residues. CDR1 GTSNPN and CDR2 SVGIG come from the germline V gene (reference sequence). CDR3 sequence: CAWSPPSEMPYEQYF. The CDR3 bases are TGTGCCTGGAGTCCCCCTAGCGAGATGCCATACGAGCAGTACTTC.

The chain couples TRBV7-2 to TRBJ2-7, with 10 bases aligning to TRBD2. Germline CDR1 and CDR2: SGHTA and FQGNSA. The CDR3 is 17 residues long. V gave up 5 bases and J gave up 1 base; unmatched junction bases: 11. CDR3 sequence reads: CASSGRASGSPSYEQYF. The CDR3 nucleotides read TGTGCCAGCAGCGGCCGAGCTAGCGGGAGCCCTTCCTACGAGCAGTACTTC.